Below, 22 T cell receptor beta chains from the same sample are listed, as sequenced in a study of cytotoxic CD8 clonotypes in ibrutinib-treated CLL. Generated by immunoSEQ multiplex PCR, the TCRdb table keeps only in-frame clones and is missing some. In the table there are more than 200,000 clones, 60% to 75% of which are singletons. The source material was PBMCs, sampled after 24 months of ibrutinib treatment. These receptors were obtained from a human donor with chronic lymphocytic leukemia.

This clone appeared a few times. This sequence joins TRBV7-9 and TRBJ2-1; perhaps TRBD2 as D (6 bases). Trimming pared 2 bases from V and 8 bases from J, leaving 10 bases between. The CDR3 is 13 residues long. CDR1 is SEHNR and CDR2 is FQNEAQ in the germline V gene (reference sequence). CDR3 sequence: CASSLLAIDEQFF. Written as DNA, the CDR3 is TGTGCCAGCAGCTTACTAGCGATCGATGAGCAGTTCTTC.

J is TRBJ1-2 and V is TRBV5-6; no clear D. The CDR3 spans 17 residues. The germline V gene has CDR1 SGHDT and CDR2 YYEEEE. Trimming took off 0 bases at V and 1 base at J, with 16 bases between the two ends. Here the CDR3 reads CASSLEASPRRNYGYTF. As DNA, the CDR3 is TGTGCCAGCAGCTTGGAGGCGTCCCCCCGCCGTAACTATGGCTACACCTTC. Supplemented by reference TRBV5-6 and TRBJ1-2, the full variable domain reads DAGVTQSPTHLIKTRGQQVTLRCSPKSGHDTVSWYQQALGQGPQFIFQYYEEEERQRGNFPDRFSGHQFPNYSSELNVNALLLGDSALYLCASSLEASPRRNYGYTFGSGTRLTVV.

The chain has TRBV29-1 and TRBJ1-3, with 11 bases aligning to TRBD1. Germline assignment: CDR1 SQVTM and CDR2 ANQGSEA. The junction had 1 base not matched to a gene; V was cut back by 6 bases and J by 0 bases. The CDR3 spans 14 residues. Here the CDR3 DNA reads TGCAGCGTGGGACAGGGGGGCTCTGGAAACACCATATATTTT. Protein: CSVGQGGSGNTIYF.

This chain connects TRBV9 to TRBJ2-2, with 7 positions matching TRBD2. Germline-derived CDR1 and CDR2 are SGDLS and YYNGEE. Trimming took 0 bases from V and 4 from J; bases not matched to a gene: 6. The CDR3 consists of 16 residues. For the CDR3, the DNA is TGTGCCAGCAGCGTAGCTGTGGGACTAATCACCGGGGAGCTGTTTTTT. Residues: CASSVAVGLITGELFF.

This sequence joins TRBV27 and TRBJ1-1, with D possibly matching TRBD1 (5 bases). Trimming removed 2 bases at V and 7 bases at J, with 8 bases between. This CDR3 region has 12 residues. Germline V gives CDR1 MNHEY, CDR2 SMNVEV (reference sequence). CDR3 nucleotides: TGTGCCAGCAGTTTACAGGGCCGTGAAGCTTTCTTT. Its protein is CASSLQGREAFF.

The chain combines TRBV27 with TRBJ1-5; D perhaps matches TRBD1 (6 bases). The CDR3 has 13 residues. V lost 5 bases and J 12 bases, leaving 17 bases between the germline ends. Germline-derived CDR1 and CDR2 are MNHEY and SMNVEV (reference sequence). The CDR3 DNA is TGTGCCAGCAGTCCACTAGGACAGCCATTCCAGCATTTT. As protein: CASSPLGQPFQHF.

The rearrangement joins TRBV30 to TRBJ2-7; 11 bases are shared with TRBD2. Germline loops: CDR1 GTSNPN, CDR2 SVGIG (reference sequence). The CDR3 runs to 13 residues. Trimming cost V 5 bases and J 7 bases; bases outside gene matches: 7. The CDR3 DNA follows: TGTGCCTGGCAGGGACTAGCGGCGGGGGAGCAGTACTTC. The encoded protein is CAWQGLAAGEQYF.

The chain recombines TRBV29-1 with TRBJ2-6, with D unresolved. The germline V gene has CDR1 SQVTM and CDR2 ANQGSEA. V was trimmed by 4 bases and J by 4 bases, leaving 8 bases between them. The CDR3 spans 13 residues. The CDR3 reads CSVVAVGANVLTF. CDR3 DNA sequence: TGCAGCGTTGTGGCCGTGGGGGCCAACGTCCTGACTTTC.

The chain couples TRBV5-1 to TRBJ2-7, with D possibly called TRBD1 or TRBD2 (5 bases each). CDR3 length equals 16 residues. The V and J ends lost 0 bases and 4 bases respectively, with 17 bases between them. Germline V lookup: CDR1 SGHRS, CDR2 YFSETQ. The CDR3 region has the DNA TGCGCCAGCAGCTTGGAGGCGAGGGGCTCAGTTTACGAGCAGTACTTC. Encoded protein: CASSLEARGSVYEQYF.

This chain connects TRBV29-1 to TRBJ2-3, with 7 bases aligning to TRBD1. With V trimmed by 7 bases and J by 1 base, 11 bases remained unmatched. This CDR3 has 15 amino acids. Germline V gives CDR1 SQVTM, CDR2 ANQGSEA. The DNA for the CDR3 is TGCAGCGCTGGCCCTTTAGGACAGGGCACAGATACGCAGTATTTT. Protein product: CSAGPLGQGTDTQYF.

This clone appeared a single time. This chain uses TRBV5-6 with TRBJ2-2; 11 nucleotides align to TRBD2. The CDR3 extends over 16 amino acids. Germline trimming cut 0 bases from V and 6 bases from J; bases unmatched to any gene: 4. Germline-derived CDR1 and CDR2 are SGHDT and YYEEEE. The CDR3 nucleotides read TGTGCCAGCAGCTTGGGGCTAGCGGGAGGATCCGGGGAGCTGTTTTTT. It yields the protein CASSLGLAGGSGELFF.

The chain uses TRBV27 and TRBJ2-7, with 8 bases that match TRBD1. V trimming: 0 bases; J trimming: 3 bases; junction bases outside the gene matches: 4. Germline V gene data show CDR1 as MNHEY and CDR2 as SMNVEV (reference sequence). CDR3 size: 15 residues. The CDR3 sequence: CASSLSAGGLYEQYF. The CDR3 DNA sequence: TGTGCCAGCAGTTTATCGGCAGGGGGCCTCTACGAGCAGTACTTC.

CDR3 in DNA: TGTGCCAGCAGCTTTCGGGGGCAAGCGGGACCCCAGCATTTT. Its protein is CASSFRGQAGPQHF. The rearrangement links TRBV5-6 to TRBJ1-5; D might be TRBD1 (6 bases). Germline V gene data show CDR1 as SGHDT and CDR2 as YYEEEE. V was shortened by 2 bases and J by 10 bases, with 16 bases between the two germline ends. The CDR3 runs to 14 residues.

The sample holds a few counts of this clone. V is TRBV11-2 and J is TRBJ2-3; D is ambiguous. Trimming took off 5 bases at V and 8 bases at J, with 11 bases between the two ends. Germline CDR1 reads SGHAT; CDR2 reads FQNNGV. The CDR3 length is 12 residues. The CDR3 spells CASSEKTVTQYF. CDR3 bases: TGTGCCAGCAGCGAAAAGACTGTTACGCAGTATTTT.

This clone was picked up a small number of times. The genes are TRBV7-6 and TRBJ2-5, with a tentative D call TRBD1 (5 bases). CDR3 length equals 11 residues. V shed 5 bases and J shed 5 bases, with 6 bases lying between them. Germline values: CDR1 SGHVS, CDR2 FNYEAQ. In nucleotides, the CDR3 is TGTGCCAGCAGCGCAGGGGAGACCCAGTACTTC. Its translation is CASSAGETQYF.

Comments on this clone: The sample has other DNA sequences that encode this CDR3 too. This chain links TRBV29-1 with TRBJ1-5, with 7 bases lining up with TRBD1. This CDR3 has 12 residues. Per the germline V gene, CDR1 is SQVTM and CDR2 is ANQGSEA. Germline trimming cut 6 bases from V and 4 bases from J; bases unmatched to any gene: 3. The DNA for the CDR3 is TGCAGCGTCGGACAGGAGAATCAGCCCCAGCATTTT. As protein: CSVGQENQPQHF.

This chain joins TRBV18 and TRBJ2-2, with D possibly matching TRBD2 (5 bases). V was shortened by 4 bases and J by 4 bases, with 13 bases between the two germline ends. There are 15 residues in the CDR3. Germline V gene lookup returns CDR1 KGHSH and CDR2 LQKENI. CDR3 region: CASSRRADFTGELFF. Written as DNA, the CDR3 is TGTGCCAGCTCACGCCGTGCGGACTTCACCGGGGAGCTGTTTTTT.

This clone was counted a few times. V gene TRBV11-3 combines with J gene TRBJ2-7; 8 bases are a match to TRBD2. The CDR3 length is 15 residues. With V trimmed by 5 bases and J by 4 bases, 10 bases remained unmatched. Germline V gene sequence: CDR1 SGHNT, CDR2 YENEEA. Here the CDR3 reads CASSPRHSGVYEQYF. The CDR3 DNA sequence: TGTGCCAGCAGCCCAAGGCATAGCGGGGTTTACGAGCAGTACTTC.

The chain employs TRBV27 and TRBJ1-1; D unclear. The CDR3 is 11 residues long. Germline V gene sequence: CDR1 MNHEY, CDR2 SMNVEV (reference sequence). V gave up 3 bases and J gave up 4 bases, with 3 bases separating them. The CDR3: CASSFGTEAFF. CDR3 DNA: TGTGCCAGCAGTTTCGGCACTGAAGCTTTCTTT.

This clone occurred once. This CDR3 reads CAWTGAGNEKLFF. In DNA form, the CDR3 reads TGTGCCTGGACCGGGGCAGGGAACGAAAAACTGTTTTTT. The chain recombines TRBV30 with TRBJ1-4, with a weak D call TRBD1 (5 bases). The CDR3 runs 13 residues. Trimming pared 4 bases from V and 8 bases from J, leaving 14 bases between. Germline CDR1 reads GTSNPN; CDR2 reads SVGIG (reference sequence).

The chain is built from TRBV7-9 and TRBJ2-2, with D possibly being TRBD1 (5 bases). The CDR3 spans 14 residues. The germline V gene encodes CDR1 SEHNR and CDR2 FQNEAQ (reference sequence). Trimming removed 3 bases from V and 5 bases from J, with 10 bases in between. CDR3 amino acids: CASSLVRATGELFF. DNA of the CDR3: TGTGCCAGCAGCTTGGTCAGGGCGACCGGGGAGCTGTTTTTT.

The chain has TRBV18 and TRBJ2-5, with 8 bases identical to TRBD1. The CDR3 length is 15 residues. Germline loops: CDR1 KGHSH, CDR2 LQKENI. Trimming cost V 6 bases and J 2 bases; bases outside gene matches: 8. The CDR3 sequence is CASSPGTGGQETQYF. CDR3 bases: TGTGCCAGCTCCCCCGGGACAGGAGGACAAGAGACCCAGTACTTC.